Each of the 32 T cell receptor beta chains below was sequenced from the same sample in a study of T cell responses to AZD1222 COVID-19 vaccine. Method: immunoSEQ multiplex PCR; TCRdb's copy keeps in-frame clones and lacks some. This sample has about 150,000 clones, with over 75% found just once. Sequencing was performed on peripheral blood, taken on day 0 of AZD1222 vaccination. Every receptor here comes from an adult in good health.

V and J are TRBV7-9 and TRBJ2-2, with D possibly TRBD2 on 5 matching bases. There are 17 residues in the CDR3. Trimming cost V 6 bases and J 7 bases, with 24 bases left between them. CDR1 is SEHNR and CDR2 is FQNEAQ in the germline V gene (reference sequence). CDR3 nucleotides: TGTGCCAGCAGACCCAAGGCGGTTGGACTCGATGGCGGGGAGCTGTTTTTT. This encodes CASRPKAVGLDGGELFF. Using reference TRBV7-9 and TRBJ2-2 for the parts outside the CDR3, the full variable domain is DTGVSQNPRHKITKRGQNVTFRCDPISEHNRLYWYRQTLGQGPEFLTYFQNEAQLEKSRLLSDRFSAERPKGSFSTLEIQRTEQGDSAMYLCASRPKAVGLDGGELFFGEGSRLTVL.

The chain employs TRBV7-2 and TRBJ1-2; D unclear. This CDR3 has 14 residues. Germline-derived CDR1 and CDR2 are SGHTA and FQGNSA. V gave up 5 bases and J gave up 0 bases, with 10 bases separating them. CDR3 DNA: TGTGCCAGCAGCCCCGCCGGTACTAACTATGGCTACACCTTC. Translating it yields CASSPAGTNYGYTF.

V and J are TRBV2 and TRBJ2-2, with TRBD2 identical over 7 bases. The ends lost 7 bases at V and 6 bases at J; junction bases unmatched: 11. The V gene's germline CDR1 is SNHLY and CDR2 FYNNEI. The CDR3 consists of 15 residues. The CDR3 nucleotides read TGTGCCAGCAACGGGGAGGGGCGGGAATCCGGGGAGCTGTTTTTT. Its protein product is CASNGEGRESGELFF.

The V and J genes are TRBV6-1 and TRBJ1-5; D unclear. The length of the CDR3 is 15 residues. Trimming shortened V by 2 bases and J by 3 bases, and 11 bases separated the two germline ends. Germline values: CDR1 MNHNS, CDR2 SASEGT. CDR3 coding DNA: TGTGCCAGCAGTGAAAACAAAGGGTTCAATCAGCCCCAGCATTTT. Its translation is CASSENKGFNQPQHF.

The genes are TRBV7-6 and TRBJ1-2; 8 nucleotides align to TRBD1. Losses at the gene ends were 5 bases for V and 6 bases for J; bases not matched to a gene: 8. Germline V gives CDR1 SGHVS, CDR2 FNYEAQ. The CDR3 consists of 14 residues. CDR3 in amino acids: CASSDRTGFDGYTF. The CDR3 nucleotides read TGTGCCAGCAGCGACCGGACAGGGTTCGATGGCTACACCTTC.

The chain has TRBV7-8 and TRBJ1-3; D possibly corresponds to TRBD1 (5 bases). The V gene's germline CDR1 is SGHVS and CDR2 FQNEAQ. Trimming cost V 1 base and J 0 bases, with 10 bases left between them. The CDR3 is 16 amino acids. The CDR3 DNA is TGTGCCAGCAGCTTAGGACAGCACCGCTCTGGAAACACCATATATTTT. Amino acids: CASSLGQHRSGNTIYF.

The chain has TRBV18 and TRBJ1-3; tentative D call: TRBD1 (5 bases). Germline values: CDR1 KGHSH, CDR2 LQKENI. Trimming took off 3 bases at V and 2 bases at J, with 17 bases between the two ends. The CDR3 is 17 residues long. The CDR3, as DNA: TGTGCCAGCTCACCGTTCAGGGCCCAGGGAGCTGGAAACACCATATATTTT. The encoded protein is CASSPFRAQGAGNTIYF.

This chain joins TRBV6-6 and TRBJ2-2, with 9 bases identical to TRBD1. V shed 6 bases, J shed 5 bases, and the junction held 10 bases outside the gene matches. The CDR3 totals 16 residues. CDR1 MNHNY and CDR2 SVGAGI come from the germline V gene (reference sequence). CDR3 region: CASRPGQGYGTGELFF. The CDR3 DNA sequence: TGTGCCAGCAGACCGGGACAGGGTTATGGGACCGGGGAGCTGTTTTTT.

CDR3 bases: TGCGCCAGCAGCCAAGTAGGCAGCGGGGGCTACAATGAGCAGTTCTTC. Protein product: CASSQVGSGGYNEQFF. V gene TRBV4-1 combines with J gene TRBJ2-1; 8 bases are a match to TRBD2. V lost 1 base to trimming and J lost 3 bases; unmatched junction nucleotides: 5. CDR1 and CDR2 (germline): MGHRA, YSYEKL. This CDR3 spans 16 amino acids.

This chain links TRBV5-4 with TRBJ1-1; no firm D call. The length of the CDR3 is 14 residues. Between the trimmed V and J ends, which lost 3 bases and 1 base, there was a span of 10 bases. Germline CDR1 SGHNT, CDR2 YYREEE (reference sequence). CDR3 bases: TGTGCCAGCAGCTCCCGGACGGAGAACACTGAAGCTTTCTTT. This codes for CASSSRTENTEAFF. Drawing the rest from reference TRBV5-4 and TRBJ1-1, the complete variable domain is ETGVTQSPTHLIKTRGQQVTLRCSSQSGHNTVSWYQQALGQGPQFIFQYYREEENGRGNFPPRFSGLQFPNYSSELNVNALELDDSALYLCASSSRTENTEAFFGQGTRLTVV.

This clone was counted a single time. The chain is built from TRBV27 and TRBJ2-7, with D perhaps TRBD2 (6 bases). The CDR3 loop spans 13 amino acids. Trimming pared 10 bases from V and 2 bases from J, leaving 15 bases between. The germline gives CDR1 MNHEY, CDR2 SMNVEV (reference sequence). In DNA, the CDR3 is TGTGCCACGAGGGACTCCTTCCCCTACGAGCAGTACTTC. Encoded protein: CATRDSFPYEQYF.

This chain joins TRBV25-1 and TRBJ2-5, with D unclear. V lost 4 bases to trimming and J lost 5 bases, with 8 bases between them. Germline loops: CDR1 MGHDK, CDR2 SYGVNS. The CDR3 totals 12 residues. This chain's CDR3 is CASSGPEETQYF. CDR3 DNA: TGTGCCAGCAGTGGGCCGGAGGAGACCCAGTACTTC.

The chain is built from TRBV19 and TRBJ1-5; D is ambiguous. The CDR3 spans 15 residues. V was cut by 3 bases and J by 5 bases, with 14 bases left in between. Germline CDR1 is LNHDA and CDR2 is SQIVND (reference sequence). CDR3 in amino acids: CASSISRTLHQPQHF. Written as DNA, the CDR3 is TGTGCCAGTAGTATCAGCCGGACGCTCCATCAGCCCCAGCATTTT.

The V and J genes are TRBV4-1 and TRBJ2-1, with 7 bases aligning to TRBD2. Germline-derived CDR1 and CDR2 are MGHRA and YSYEKL. The CDR3 has 16 residues. Germline trimming cut 3 bases from V and 10 bases from J; bases unmatched to any gene: 15. The CDR3 coding sequence is TGCGCCAGCAGCCAGAGTCAGCTAGCGGCCCCCGGCGAGCAGTTCTTC. The encoded protein is CASSQSQLAAPGEQFF.

The chain couples TRBV7-9 to TRBJ2-1; perhaps D is TRBD1 or TRBD2 (6 bases each). Germline CDR1 is SEHNR and CDR2 is FQNEAQ (reference sequence). The germline V and J ends were trimmed by 2 bases and 8 bases, with 16 bases remaining between them. The CDR3 is made up of 15 amino acids. CDR3 nucleotides: TGTGCCAGCAGCTTAAGGGGGGAAGGCTATGATGAGCAGTTCTTC. It translates to CASSLRGEGYDEQFF.

The chain links TRBV7-2 to TRBJ2-7, with D unclear. The CDR3 loop spans 13 amino acids. The ends were cut back, 4 bases at V and 5 bases at J, with 12 bases in the middle. Germline V gene lookup returns CDR1 SGHTA and CDR2 FQGNSA. The CDR3 bases are TGTGCCAGCAGCTCCCGGACCTCAAACGAGCAGTACTTC. It specifies CASSSRTSNEQYF.

The chain has TRBV20-1 and TRBJ2-1; D call uncertain. CDR3 size: 11 residues. From germline, CDR1 is DFQATT and CDR2 SNEGSKA (reference sequence). Trimming removed 6 bases at V and 3 bases at J, with 6 bases between. The CDR3 nucleotides are TGCAGTGCCCACCTCTACAATGAGCAGTTCTTC. Protein: CSAHLYNEQFF.

The genes are TRBV24-1 and TRBJ1-1; D is undetermined. The germline V and J ends were trimmed by 1 base and 5 bases, with 7 bases remaining between them. The germline CDR1 and CDR2 sequences are KGHDR and SFDVKD. The CDR3 totals 13 residues. This CDR3 reads CATSDFPRTEAFF. The CDR3, as DNA: TGTGCCACCAGTGATTTCCCGAGGACTGAAGCTTTCTTT.

The chain employs TRBV27 and TRBJ2-1; TRBD1 matches at 7 bases. CDR1 MNHEY and CDR2 SMNVEV come from the germline V gene (reference sequence). The ends lost 6 bases at V and 3 bases at J; junction bases unmatched: 11. This CDR3 contains 16 residues. CDR3 sequence (DNA): TGTGCCAGCAGCCTCCGGGACAGCGAACTCTACAATGAGCAGTTCTTC. It specifies CASSLRDSELYNEQFF.

The chain links TRBV10-1 to TRBJ1-3; the D is unclear. Trimming shortened V by 2 bases and J by 0 bases, and 5 bases separated the two germline ends. The CDR3 spans 14 residues. Germline V lookup: CDR1 WNHNN, CDR2 SYGVQD (reference sequence). The CDR3 bases are TGCGCCAGCAGTGAGGAGGTCTCTGGAAACACCATATATTTT. Translating it yields CASSEEVSGNTIYF.

The rearrangement links TRBV23-1 to TRBJ1-2; D might be TRBD1 (5 bases). TRBV23-1 is an ORF, with its function uncertain. The germline V and J ends were trimmed by 7 bases and 5 bases, with 17 bases remaining between them. CDR3 length: 14 amino acids. The CDR3 reads CASKHPKRGYGYTF. The DNA for the CDR3 is TGCGCCAGCAAGCATCCTAAGCGGGGGTATGGCTACACCTTC.

The gene calls are TRBV5-1 and TRBJ1-1; the D gene is possibly TRBD1 (5 bases). This CDR3 comprises 14 residues. CDR1 is SGHRS and CDR2 is YFSETQ in the germline V gene. V dropped 5 bases and J dropped 1 base, with 12 bases sitting between them. As DNA, the CDR3 is TGCGCCAGCAGTACGGAGGGGCCGAACACTGAAGCTTTCTTT. As protein: CASSTEGPNTEAFF. The full variable domain, completed using reference TRBV5-1 and TRBJ1-1, is KAGVTQTPRYLIKTRGQQVTLSCSPISGHRSVSWYQQTPGQGLQFLFEYFSETQRNKGNFPGRFSGRQFSNSRSEMNVSTLELGDSALYLCASSTEGPNTEAFFGQGTRLTVV.

The chain links TRBV10-3 to TRBJ2-3; D might be TRBD1 or TRBD2, each matching 6 bases. Trimming took 6 bases from V and 5 from J, leaving 15 bases between them. The V gene's germline CDR1 is ENHRY and CDR2 SYGVKD. There are 14 residues in the CDR3. CDR3 protein: CAISPGAWGDTQYF. CDR3 coding DNA: TGTGCCATCAGCCCGGGGGCATGGGGAGATACGCAGTATTTT.

A single count supports this clone. The chain employs TRBV19 and TRBJ2-3, with TRBD1 matching 7 bases. Trimming at V came to 8 bases and at J to 4 bases, leaving 9 bases not matched to a gene. This CDR3 region has 14 residues. Germline assignment: CDR1 LNHDA and CDR2 SQIVND (reference sequence). CDR3 DNA: TGTGCCAGTTCCCAGGGGGAATACGCAGATACGCAGTATTTT. Encoded protein: CASSQGEYADTQYF. The whole variable domain, filled in from reference TRBV19 and TRBJ2-3, reads DGGITQSPKYLFRKEGQNVTLSCEQNLNHDAMYWYRQDPGQGLRLIYYSQIVNDFQKGDIAEGYSVSREKKESFPLTVTSAQKNPTAFYLCASSQGEYADTQYFGPGTRLTVL.

V and J are TRBV15 and TRBJ2-5, with 9 bases matching TRBD2. Germline values: CDR1 LNHNV, CDR2 YYDKDF (reference sequence). J was trimmed by 4 bases and V by 0 bases; bases with no gene match: 3. This CDR3 comprises 15 residues. CDR3 nucleotide sequence: TGTGCCACCAGCAGAGACGCGGGAGGGCCAGAGACCCAGTACTTC. Its translation is CATSRDAGGPETQYF. Full variable domain (missing parts from reference TRBV15 and TRBJ2-5): DAMVIQNPRYQVTQFGKPVTLSCSQTLNHNVMYWYQQKSSQAPKLLFHYYDKDFNNEADTPDNFQSRRPNTSFCFLDIRSPGLGDTAMYLCATSRDAGGPETQYFGPGTRLLVL.

This chain uses TRBV19 with TRBJ2-7, with 11 nucleotides matching TRBD2. This CDR3 contains 15 residues. The germline V gene encodes CDR1 LNHDA and CDR2 SQIVND (reference sequence). Losses at the gene ends were 5 bases for V and 5 bases for J; bases not matched to a gene: 8. This chain's CDR3 is CASSSRLAGPHEQYF. The CDR3 DNA sequence: TGTGCCAGTAGTTCGCGACTAGCGGGACCGCACGAGCAGTACTTC.

The V gene is TRBV2, the J gene TRBJ1-5; a weak D match, TRBD1 (5 bases). Germline CDR1 is SNHLY and CDR2 is FYNNEI. V lost 6 bases, J lost 2 bases, and 14 bases lay in between. The CDR3 length is 15 residues. The CDR3 DNA sequence: TGTGCCAGCAGCGGGGCCCGGGTAGGCAATCAGCCCCAGCATTTT. Translation: CASSGARVGNQPQHF.

This clone was observed a single time. The CDR3 nucleotides are TGTGCCAGCCGGAGACCGCCGGAGGTCTACGAGCAGTACTTC. Amino acid sequence: CASRRPPEVYEQYF. The chain recombines TRBV28 with TRBJ2-7, with D tentatively TRBD2 (5 bases). The CDR3 length is 14 residues. Germline V gene sequence: CDR1 MDHEN, CDR2 SYDVKM. V was pared by 8 bases and J by 3 bases, with 17 bases between. The entire variable domain, with the rest obtained from reference TRBV28 and TRBJ2-7, is as follows: DVKVTQSSRYLVKRTGEKVFLECVQDMDHENMFWYRQDPGLGLRLIYFSYDVKMKEKGDIPEGYSVSREKKERFSLILESASTNQTSMYLCASRRPPEVYEQYFGPGTRLTVT.

The genes are TRBV14 and TRBJ1-1, with a weak D call TRBD1 (5 bases). Germline V gene sequence: CDR1 SGHDN, CDR2 FVKESK. The V end was cut by 0 bases, the J end by 1 base, with 12 bases between. CDR3 length equals 16 residues. CDR3 protein: CASSQDDDRQNTEAFF. CDR3 nucleotides: TGTGCCAGCAGCCAAGATGATGACAGACAGAACACTGAAGCTTTCTTT.

This clone was found once. The sample carries other DNA sequences with the same CDR3. The chain uses TRBV3-1 (or the pseudogene TRBV3-2) and TRBJ1-2, with 9 bases fitting TRBD1. With V trimmed by 1 base and J by 8 bases, 11 bases remained unmatched. The CDR3 loop spans 16 amino acids. CDR1 LGHDT and CDR2 YNNKEL come from the germline V gene (reference sequence). In nucleotides, the CDR3 is TGTGCCAGCAGCCAAGGGGGGAACAGGGGGCATGGGGGCTACACCTTC. It is translated as CASSQGGNRGHGGYTF.

The chain couples TRBV4-2 to TRBJ2-1; 9 bases line up with TRBD2. Germline V gene sequence: CDR1 LGHNA, CDR2 YNFKEQ. V dropped 0 bases and J dropped 3; count of bases not matched to a gene: 12. The CDR3 runs 19 residues. The CDR3 spells CASSQDVAGGDLGYNEQFF. CDR3 coding DNA: TGTGCCAGCAGCCAAGATGTGGCGGGAGGGGATTTAGGCTACAATGAGCAGTTCTTC.

In this sample, this clone turned up a few times. The chain employs TRBV4-1 and TRBJ1-1, with no clear D. Germline-derived CDR1 and CDR2 are MGHRA and YSYEKL. V lost 0 bases and J lost 1, with 6 bases in between. The CDR3 spans 14 residues. CDR3: CASSQDISNTEAFF. The DNA for the CDR3 is TGCGCCAGCAGCCAAGACATTTCGAACACTGAAGCTTTCTTT.